These 16 T cell receptor beta chains were sequenced from one sample in a study of T cells in localized non-small cell lung cancer. Profiled with immunoSEQ multiplex PCR; TCRdb holds only in-frame clones, not every one. The profile covers about 70,000 clones, with roughly nine tenths appearing a single time and 20% to 25% taken by the ten largest. The sample in question was peripheral blood, obtained before any cancer treatment. These receptors originate from a male donor aged 60 or over with stage III squamous cell lung carcinoma.

The genes are TRBV4-2 and TRBJ2-7, with a tentative D call TRBD2 (6 bases). Germline values: CDR1 LGHNA, CDR2 YNFKEQ. V was pared by 3 bases and J by 6 bases, with 9 bases between. The CDR3 totals 12 residues. CDR3 nucleotides: TGTGCCAGCAGCCATGAGGAGGGCGAGCAGTACTTC. It translates to CASSHEEGEQYF.

The gene calls are TRBV6-6 and TRBJ1-2; D ambiguous. The V end lost 3 bases, the J end lost 4 bases, and 9 bases lay between the germline ends. Germline V CDR1 and CDR2: MNHNY, SVGAGI (reference sequence). The CDR3 sequence is 13 residues long. The DNA for the CDR3 is TGTGCCAGCAGTTATGAGAGCGGCTATGGCTACACCTTC. Translating gives CASSYESGYGYTF.

The chain carries TRBV19 and TRBJ1-5; D uncertain. Germline CDR1 reads LNHDA; CDR2 reads SQIVND (reference sequence). The CDR3 runs to 15 residues. Between the trimmed V and J ends, which lost 4 bases and 0 bases, there was a span of 10 bases. The CDR3 is CASSRSRDSNQPQHF. CDR3 nucleotides: TGTGCCAGTAGTAGGAGTAGGGATAGCAATCAGCCCCAGCATTTT.

The chain combines TRBV29-1 with TRBJ2-5; D is perhaps TRBD2 (6 bases). Deletions cut 4 bases from V and 5 bases from J, with 14 bases between. Germline-derived CDR1 and CDR2 are SQVTM and ANQGSEA. The CDR3 runs 13 residues. Here the CDR3 reads CSVGWDLGETQYF. CDR3 DNA: TGCAGCGTTGGATGGGACTTAGGGGAGACCCAGTACTTC.

This chain links TRBV6-5 with TRBJ1-2; D gene uncertain. With 7 bases removed from V and 0 bases from J, the gap between germline ends came to 9 bases. This CDR3 is 13 amino acids long. Germline CDR1 and CDR2: MNHEY and SVGAGI. The DNA for the CDR3 is TGTGCCAGCACCCCCGGAGCTAACTATGGCTACACCTTC. It is translated as CASTPGANYGYTF.

CDR3 loop: CASSLAQGTYNEQFF. CDR3 sequence (DNA): TGTGCCAGCAGCTTAGCTCAGGGGACCTACAATGAGCAGTTCTTC. The gene calls are TRBV7-2 and TRBJ2-1, with D possibly TRBD1 on 6 matching bases. Germline V lookup: CDR1 SGHTA, CDR2 FQGNSA. Trimming cost V 0 bases and J 2 bases, with 8 bases left between them. CDR3 size: 15 residues.

This clone occurred once. The chain is built from TRBV5-6 and TRBJ1-2, with D possibly being TRBD1 (5 bases). CDR1 is SGHDT and CDR2 is YYEEEE in the germline V gene. Deletions cut 0 bases from V and 6 bases from J, with 6 bases between. The CDR3 contains 12 residues. The CDR3 bases are TGTGCCAGCAGCTTGGGGGGGAATGGCTACACCTTC. This codes for CASSLGGNGYTF.

The chain is built from TRBV5-1 and TRBJ1-1, with D maybe TRBD1 (5 bases). The CDR3 sequence is 15 residues long. The germline gives CDR1 SGHRS, CDR2 YFSETQ. The V end lost 7 bases, the J end lost 6 bases, and 22 bases lay between the germline ends. CDR3 amino acids: CASGTGFFASAEAFF. CDR3 nucleotide sequence: TGCGCCAGCGGCACAGGATTTTTTGCTTCCGCTGAAGCTTTCTTT.

The genes are TRBV6-1 and TRBJ2-3; 8 bases line up with TRBD1. The CDR3 extends over 15 amino acids. Germline CDR1 is MNHNS and CDR2 is SASEGT. The trim removed 1 base at V and 2 bases at J, leaving 2 bases unmatched. CDR3 loop: CASSEGTGHTDTQYF. CDR3 nucleotides: TGTGCCAGCAGTGAAGGGACAGGGCACACAGATACGCAGTATTTT.

The J gene is TRBJ2-5, the V gene TRBV5-1; TRBD1 aligns across 11 bases. V lost 4 bases, J lost 5 bases, and 4 bases stayed unmatched. This CDR3 has 14 residues. Germline CDR1 and CDR2: SGHRS and YFSETQ. The CDR3, as DNA: TGCGCCAGCAGCGTGGGACAGGGGGTGGAGACCCAGTACTTC. Its translation: CASSVGQGVETQYF.

This clone was observed at least ten times. The gene calls are TRBV4-1 and TRBJ1-1; the match to TRBD1 covers 9 bases. There are 17 residues in the CDR3. Germline CDR1 and CDR2: MGHRA and YSYEKL. The V and J ends lost 1 base and 9 bases, in that order; junction bases with no gene match: 15. CDR3 region: CASSQVPVGQGLGQAFF. The CDR3 DNA is TGCGCCAGCAGCCAAGTGCCGGTTGGACAGGGGTTAGGTCAAGCTTTCTTT.

This chain links TRBV7-2 with TRBJ1-1; D is ambiguous. V lost 6 bases and J lost 10, with 24 bases in between. Germline V gene sequence: CDR1 SGHTA, CDR2 FQGNSA. This CDR3 region has 15 residues. CDR3 in DNA: TGTGCCAGCAGTCGCCTGGGCTTCGGAGCACTGGGAGCTTTCTTT. The encoded protein is CASSRLGFGALGAFF.

The chain combines TRBV5-1 with TRBJ1-2; no reliable D call. This CDR3 is built from 13 residues. Trimming left V 0 bases short and J 6 bases short, with 9 bases between. Germline values: CDR1 SGHRS, CDR2 YFSETQ. The CDR3 spells CASSLASGNGYTF. CDR3 bases: TGCGCCAGCAGCTTGGCTTCCGGGAATGGCTACACCTTC.

This chain connects TRBV10-2 to TRBJ2-2; D assignment may be TRBD1 or TRBD2 (5 bases each). Trimming removed 10 bases at V and 5 bases at J, with 20 bases between. There are 15 residues in the CDR3. CDR1 and CDR2 from the germline V gene are WSHSY and SAAADI. The CDR3 sequence: CATTPGPTGTGELFF. As DNA, the CDR3 is TGCGCCACTACACCGGGACCAACGGGTACCGGGGAGCTGTTTTTT.

CDR3 nucleotides: TGTGCCAGCAGCTTAGACACAGGGGGCGAGGGGGAAGCTTTCTTT. Translating gives CASSLDTGGEGEAFF. The chain combines TRBV11-3 with TRBJ1-1; TRBD1 agrees at 9 bases. Germline CDR1 is SGHNT and CDR2 is YENEEA. V lost 0 bases and J lost 8; bases outside the gene matches: 7. The CDR3 totals 15 residues. The entire variable domain, with the rest obtained from reference TRBV11-3 and TRBJ1-1, is as follows: EAGVVQSPRYKIIEKKQPVAFWCNPISGHNTLYWYLQNLGQGPELLIRYENEEAVDDSQLPKDRFSAERLKGVDSTLKIQPAELGDSAVYLCASSLDTGGEGEAFFGQGTRLTVV.

With regard to this clone: The identical CDR3 is also encoded by other nucleotide sequences in the sample. This rearrangement joins TRBV18 to TRBJ1-1; no firm D call. The CDR3 runs to 13 residues. Trimming shortened V by 3 bases and J by 3 bases, and 8 bases separated the two germline ends. Per germline, CDR1 KGHSH and CDR2 LQKENI. CDR3 loop: CASSPGRDTEAFF. As DNA, the CDR3 is TGTGCCAGCTCACCCGGCCGGGACACTGAAGCTTTCTTT. Based on the CDR3 plus reference TRBV18 and TRBJ1-1, the full variable domain is NAGVMQNPRHLVRRRGQEARLRCSPMKGHSHVYWYRQLPEEGLKFMVYLQKENIIDESGMPKERFSAEFPKEGPSILRIQQVVRGDSAAYFCASSPGRDTEAFFGQGTRLTVV.